A single sample is the source of the 20 T cell receptor beta chains below, sequenced in a study of blood T cell repertoires in COVID-19. The repertoire was sequenced with immunoSEQ multiplex PCR; TCRdb's copy has only in-frame clones and lacks some. This sample carries about 180,000 clones, around 80% of them seen once, and the ten largest clones take around 15%. The sequenced sample was PBMCs or T cells enriched from blood (not recorded which). These TCRs come from a man between 60 and 75 years old who had been exposed to COVID-19.

In this sample, this clone turned up a few times. The chain links TRBV11-1 to TRBJ1-1, with D perhaps matching TRBD1 (5 bases). Trimming pared 2 bases from V and 11 bases from J, leaving 12 bases between. The CDR3 sequence is 12 residues long. Germline values: CDR1 SGHAT, CDR2 FQDESV (reference sequence). The CDR3 loop reads CASSLMGGAAFF. The CDR3 DNA reads TGTGCCAGCAGCTTAATGGGTGGGGCGGCTTTCTTT.

The chain carries TRBV9 and TRBJ2-1; 11 bases are a match to TRBD2. The J segment lost 7 bases and the V segment lost 4 bases, leaving 7 bases of the junction unmatched. The CDR3 sequence is 15 residues long. The germline CDR1 and CDR2 sequences are SGDLS and YYNGEE. Written as DNA, the CDR3 is TGTGCCAGCAGCCCCTGGACTAGCGGGTTTAATGAGCAGTTCTTC. Translated, it gives CASSPWTSGFNEQFF.

The chain employs TRBV12-5 and TRBJ2-5; no clear D gene. Per the germline V gene, CDR1 is LGHNT and CDR2 is FRNRAP. Trimming removed 3 bases from V and 5 bases from J, with 4 bases in between. The CDR3 sequence is 11 residues long. CDR3 sequence reads: CASGFGETQYF. The CDR3 region has the DNA TGTGCTAGTGGTTTCGGGGAGACCCAGTACTTC. Full variable domain (missing parts from reference TRBV12-5 and TRBJ2-5): DARVTQTPRHKVTEMGQEVTMRCQPILGHNTVFWYRQTMMQGLELLAYFRNRAPLDDSGMPKDRFSAEMPDATLATLKIQPSEPRDSAVYFCASGFGETQYFGPGTRLLVL.

The V and J genes are TRBV4-3 and TRBJ2-1, with 11 bases aligning to TRBD2. Germline loops: CDR1 LGHNA, CDR2 YSLEER. This CDR3 has 17 amino acids. The trim removed 4 bases at V and 0 bases at J, leaving 5 bases unmatched. The CDR3 here is CASSPQTSGSSYNEQFF. In nucleotides, the CDR3 is TGCGCCAGCAGCCCCCAAACTAGCGGGAGCTCCTACAATGAGCAGTTCTTC.

This chain links TRBV3-1 (or the pseudogene TRBV3-2) with TRBJ1-2; D unresolved. CDR1 LGHDT and CDR2 YNNKEL come from the germline V gene (reference sequence). The CDR3 consists of 13 residues. With 3 bases removed from V and 4 bases from J, the gap between germline ends came to 9 bases. This CDR3 is CASSQSLSYGYTF. DNA for the CDR3: TGTGCCAGCAGCCAGAGTCTTAGCTATGGCTACACCTTC.

The chain has TRBV6-5 and TRBJ1-2, with D tentatively TRBD1 (6 bases). The CDR3 is 14 residues long. CDR1 is MNHEY, CDR2 SVGAGI, per germline. V gave up 6 bases and J gave up 7 bases, with 18 bases separating them. This chain's CDR3 is CASRYIRGAIGYTF. The CDR3 DNA reads TGTGCCAGCAGATATATACGGGGGGCGATTGGCTACACCTTC.

This chain links TRBV28 with TRBJ2-7, with 8 bases matching TRBD2. This CDR3 comprises 16 residues. Looked up from germline, CDR1 is MDHEN and CDR2 is SYDVKM. V was clipped by 2 bases and J by 4 bases; unmatched bases: 10. The chain's CDR3 is CASSLAGTSPLYEQYF. CDR3 in DNA: TGTGCCAGCAGTTTAGCCGGGACTAGTCCACTTTACGAGCAGTACTTC.

This clone was seen once. The CDR3 reads CASSLDQRGDNEQFF. The CDR3, as DNA: TGTGCCAGCAGCTTAGATCAGCGGGGGGACAATGAGCAGTTCTTC. This rearrangement joins TRBV7-2 to TRBJ2-1; 9 bases agree with TRBD2. This CDR3 is 15 amino acids long. Germline-derived CDR1 and CDR2 are SGHTA and FQGNSA. The V and J ends lost 1 base and 5 bases, in that order; junction bases with no gene match: 3.

The chain couples TRBV6-5 to TRBJ1-1; D is unclear. Trimming pared 10 bases from V and 4 bases from J, leaving 19 bases between. Germline lookup yields CDR1 MNHEY and CDR2 SVGAGI. There are 14 residues in the CDR3. The CDR3 DNA sequence: TGTGCCACCCATGGCGGGAGGTTGGGCACTGAAGCTTTCTTT. Its translation is CATHGGRLGTEAFF.

The chain combines TRBV12-5 with TRBJ1-2; possibly TRBD1 for D (6 bases). CDR3 size: 14 residues. Germline CDR1 and CDR2: LGHNT and FRNRAP. Trimming cost V 6 bases and J 5 bases, with 16 bases left between them. The CDR3: CASGPTQGFYGYTF. The CDR3 nucleotides read TGTGCTAGTGGGCCCACCCAGGGGTTTTATGGCTACACCTTC.

The chain employs TRBV28 and TRBJ2-6, with 10 positions matching TRBD1. Germline V lookup: CDR1 MDHEN, CDR2 SYDVKM. Unmatched junction bases numbered 11, after V lost 9 bases and J lost 0 bases. The CDR3 totals 18 residues. CDR3 amino acids: CASFGGTGAISGANVLTF. DNA of the CDR3: TGTGCCAGTTTTGGGGGGACAGGGGCGATCTCTGGGGCCAACGTCCTGACTTTC.

The gene calls are TRBV9 and TRBJ2-1; no definite D call. V lost 2 bases to trimming and J lost 4 bases, with 7 bases between them. This CDR3 is 13 amino acids long. Germline lookup yields CDR1 SGDLS and CDR2 YYNGEE. The CDR3 spells CASSVFEYNEQFF. The CDR3 coding sequence is TGTGCCAGCAGCGTTTTCGAGTACAATGAGCAGTTCTTC. The full variable domain, in which reference TRBV9 and TRBJ2-1 provide the parts outside the CDR3, is DSGVTQTPKHLITATGQRVTLRCSPRSGDLSVYWYQQSLDQGLQFLIQYYNGEERAKGNILERFSAQQFPDLHSELNLSSLELGDSALYFCASSVFEYNEQFFGPGTRLTVL.

The chain uses TRBV9 and TRBJ1-2, with 8 nucleotides matching TRBD1. The CDR3 has 16 residues. Germline V gene lookup returns CDR1 SGDLS and CDR2 YYNGEE. Unmatched junction bases numbered 10, after V lost 3 bases and J lost 3 bases. CDR3 nucleotide sequence: TGTGCCAGCAGCGCGGGGTCAGGACAGGGTTACTATGGCTACACCTTC. It specifies CASSAGSGQGYYGYTF.

This clone turned up a few times. This sequence joins TRBV27 and TRBJ2-2; maybe TRBD1 (5 bases). Germline V gene sequence: CDR1 MNHEY, CDR2 SMNVEV (reference sequence). Trimming took off 0 bases at V and 4 bases at J, with 6 bases between the two ends. CDR3 length: 14 amino acids. The CDR3 sequence: CASSLSGLTGELFF. CDR3 bases: TGTGCCAGCAGTTTATCGGGGCTCACCGGGGAGCTGTTTTTT.

This chain uses TRBV6-2 or TRBV6-3 with TRBJ2-7; 7 nucleotides line up with TRBD1. The ends lost 6 bases at V and 0 bases at J; junction bases unmatched: 5. This CDR3 is 14 amino acids long. CDR1 is MNHEY, CDR2 SVGEGT, per germline. CDR3 protein: CASSRQGSSYEQYF. In nucleotides, the CDR3 is TGTGCCAGCAGCAGACAGGGCAGCTCCTACGAGCAGTACTTC.

The chain joins TRBV5-1 to TRBJ2-3, with a possible D match to TRBD1 (5 bases). V gave up 0 bases and J gave up 4 bases, with 9 bases separating them. The CDR3 runs to 14 residues. Germline V gene data show CDR1 as SGHRS and CDR2 as YFSETQ. CDR3 nucleotides: TGCGCCAGCAGCTTGGGGCAGGGTTCAGATACGCAGTATTTT. It is translated as CASSLGQGSDTQYF.

The V and J genes are TRBV19 and TRBJ1-3; no clear D. V lost 7 bases and J lost 1, with 11 bases in between. Germline V gene lookup returns CDR1 LNHDA and CDR2 SQIVND (reference sequence). This CDR3 region has 14 residues. As DNA, the CDR3 is TGTGCCAGTAAATACGGGATATCTGGAAACACCATATATTTT. Its protein product is CASKYGISGNTIYF.

This clone was recorded once. The rearrangement joins TRBV28 to TRBJ1-2; D unresolved. Germline assignment: CDR1 MDHEN and CDR2 SYDVKM. V gave up 6 bases and J gave up 3 bases, with 17 bases separating them. The CDR3 extends over 15 amino acids. The CDR3 sequence is CASRAVGVLDYGYTF. The CDR3 DNA sequence: TGTGCCAGCAGGGCGGTGGGAGTCCTTGACTATGGCTACACCTTC.

This chain links TRBV29-1 with TRBJ2-7, with 7 bases fitting TRBD2. The germline gives CDR1 SQVTM, CDR2 ANQGSEA. This CDR3 region has 15 residues. The V and J ends lost 7 bases and 3 bases, in that order; junction bases with no gene match: 15. The CDR3 coding sequence is TGCAGCGCTACCATGGACGGTCTAGCGGACTACGAGCAGTACTTC. Amino acids: CSATMDGLADYEQYF.

In this sample, this clone turned up a few times. The CDR3 DNA follows: TGCGCCAGCAGTGAGGGGGGGGCCAGCACAGATACGCAGTATTTT. Its protein is CASSEGGASTDTQYF. V and J are TRBV10-1 and TRBJ2-3, with D possibly TRBD2 on 7 matching bases. The ends were cut back, 2 bases at V and 0 bases at J, with 9 bases in the middle. CDR1 is WNHNN, CDR2 SYGVQD, per germline (reference sequence). This CDR3 is built from 15 residues.